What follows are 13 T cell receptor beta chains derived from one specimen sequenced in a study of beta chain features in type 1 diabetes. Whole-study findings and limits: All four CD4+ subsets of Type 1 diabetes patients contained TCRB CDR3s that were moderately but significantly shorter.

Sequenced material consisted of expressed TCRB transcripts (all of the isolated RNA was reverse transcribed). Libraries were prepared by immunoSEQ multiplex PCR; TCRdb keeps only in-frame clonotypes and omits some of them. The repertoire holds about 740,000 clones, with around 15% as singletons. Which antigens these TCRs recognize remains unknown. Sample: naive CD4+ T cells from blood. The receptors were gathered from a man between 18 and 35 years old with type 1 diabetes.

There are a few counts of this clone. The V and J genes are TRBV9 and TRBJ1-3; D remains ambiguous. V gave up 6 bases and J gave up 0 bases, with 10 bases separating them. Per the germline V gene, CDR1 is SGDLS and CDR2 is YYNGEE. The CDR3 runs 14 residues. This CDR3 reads CASTLGPSGNTIYF. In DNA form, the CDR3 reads TGTGCCAGCACTTTGGGCCCCTCTGGAAACACCATATATTTT.

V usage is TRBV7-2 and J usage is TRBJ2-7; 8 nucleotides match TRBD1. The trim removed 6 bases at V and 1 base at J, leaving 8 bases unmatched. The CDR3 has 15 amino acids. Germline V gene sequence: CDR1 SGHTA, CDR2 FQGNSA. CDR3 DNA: TGTGCCAGCAGTCATACAGGGGGAAATTCCTACGAGCAGTACTTC. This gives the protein CASSHTGGNSYEQYF.

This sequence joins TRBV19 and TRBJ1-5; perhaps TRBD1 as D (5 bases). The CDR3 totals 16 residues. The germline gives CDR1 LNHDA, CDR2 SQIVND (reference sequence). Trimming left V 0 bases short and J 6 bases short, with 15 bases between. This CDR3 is CASSIEGQGAGQPQHF. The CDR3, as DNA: TGTGCCAGTAGTATAGAAGGGCAGGGAGCGGGTCAGCCCCAGCATTTT.

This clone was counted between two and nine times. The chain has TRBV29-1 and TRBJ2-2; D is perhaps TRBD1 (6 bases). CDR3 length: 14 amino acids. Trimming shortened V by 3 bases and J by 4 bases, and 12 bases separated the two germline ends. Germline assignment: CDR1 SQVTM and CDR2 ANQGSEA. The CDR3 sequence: CSVEGASSTGELFF. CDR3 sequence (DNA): TGCAGCGTTGAGGGGGCTAGTTCCACCGGGGAGCTGTTTTTT.

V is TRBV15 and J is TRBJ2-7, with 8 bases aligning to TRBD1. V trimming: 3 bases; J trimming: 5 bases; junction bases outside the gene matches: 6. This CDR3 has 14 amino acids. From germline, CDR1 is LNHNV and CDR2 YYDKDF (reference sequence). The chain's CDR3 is CATSSPPGGNEQYF. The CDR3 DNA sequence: TGTGCCACCAGCAGCCCTCCAGGGGGCAACGAGCAGTACTTC. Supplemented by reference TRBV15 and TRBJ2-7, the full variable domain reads DAMVIQNPRYQVTQFGKPVTLSCSQTLNHNVMYWYQQKSSQAPKLLFHYYDKDFNNEADTPDNFQSRRPNTSFCFLDIRSPGLGDTAMYLCATSSPPGGNEQYFGPGTRLTVT.

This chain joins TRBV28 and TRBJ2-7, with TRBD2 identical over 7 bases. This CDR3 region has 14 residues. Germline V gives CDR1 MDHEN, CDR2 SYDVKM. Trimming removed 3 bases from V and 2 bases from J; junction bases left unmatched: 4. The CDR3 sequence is CASSFGGFTYEQYF. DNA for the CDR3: TGTGCCAGCAGTTTCGGGGGGTTTACCTACGAGCAGTACTTC.

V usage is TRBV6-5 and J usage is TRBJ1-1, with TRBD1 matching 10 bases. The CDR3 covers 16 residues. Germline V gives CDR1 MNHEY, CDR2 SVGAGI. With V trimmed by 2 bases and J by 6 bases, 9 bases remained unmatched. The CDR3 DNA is TGTGCCAGCAGTTACCTGACAGGGGGCGTAGGGGCTGAAGCTTTCTTT. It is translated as CASSYLTGGVGAEAFF.

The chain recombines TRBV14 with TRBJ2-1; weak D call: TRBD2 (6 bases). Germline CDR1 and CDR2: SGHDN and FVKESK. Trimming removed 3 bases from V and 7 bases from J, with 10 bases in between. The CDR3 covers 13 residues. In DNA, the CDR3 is TGTGCCAGCAGCCAGGACCGGGGGAATGAGCAGTTCTTC. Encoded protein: CASSQDRGNEQFF.

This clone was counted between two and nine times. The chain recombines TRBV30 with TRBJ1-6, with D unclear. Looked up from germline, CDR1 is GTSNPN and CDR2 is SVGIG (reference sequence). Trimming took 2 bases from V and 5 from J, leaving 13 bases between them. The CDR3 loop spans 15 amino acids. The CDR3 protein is CAWSHRGSNNSPLHF. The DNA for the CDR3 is TGTGCCTGGAGTCATCGAGGGAGCAATAATTCACCCCTCCACTTT. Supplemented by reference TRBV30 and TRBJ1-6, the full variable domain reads SQTIHQWPATLVQPVGSPLSLECTVEGTSNPNLYWYRQAAGRGLQLLFYSVGIGQISSEVPQNLSASRPQDRQFILSSKKLLLSDSGFYLCAWSHRGSNNSPLHFGNGTRLTVT.

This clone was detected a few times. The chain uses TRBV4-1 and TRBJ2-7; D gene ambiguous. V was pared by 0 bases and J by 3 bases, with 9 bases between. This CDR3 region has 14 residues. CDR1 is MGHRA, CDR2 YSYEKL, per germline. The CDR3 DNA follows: TGCGCCAGCAGCCAAGATAACCCGATCTACGAGCAGTACTTC. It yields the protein CASSQDNPIYEQYF.

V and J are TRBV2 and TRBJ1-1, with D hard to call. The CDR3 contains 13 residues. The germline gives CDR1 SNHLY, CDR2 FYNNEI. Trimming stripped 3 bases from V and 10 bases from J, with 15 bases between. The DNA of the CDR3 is TGTGCCAGCAGTGAGGCTCCGGTTTGGCCAGCTTTCTTT. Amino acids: CASSEAPVWPAFF.

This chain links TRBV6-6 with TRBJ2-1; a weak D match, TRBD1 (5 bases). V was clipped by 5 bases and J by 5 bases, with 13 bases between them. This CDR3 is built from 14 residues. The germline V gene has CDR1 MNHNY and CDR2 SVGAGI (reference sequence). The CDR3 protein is CASSPLRGNNEQFF. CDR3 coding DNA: TGTGCCAGCAGTCCCTTAAGGGGAAACAATGAGCAGTTCTTC.

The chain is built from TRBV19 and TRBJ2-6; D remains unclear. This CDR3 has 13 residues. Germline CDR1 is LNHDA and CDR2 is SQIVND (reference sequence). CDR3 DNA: TGTGCATCGAGACTCTCTGGGGCCAACGTCCTGACTTTC. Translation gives CASRLSGANVLTF.